The clone carrying this TCR beta chain appeared a few times. The data were produced by immunoSEQ multiplex PCR, yet TCRdb's version contains in-frame clones alone and is incomplete. The sample gives 20,000 or so clones, over 70% of which show up once; about 5.6% is in the top ten. The source of the sample is a study of immune evolution from preneoplasia to lung adenocarcinoma. Study in general: HLA loss of heterozygosity: roughly 6.4% AIS, about 15% MIA, approximately 35% ADC, none AAH.

Per germline, CDR1 SGHRS and CDR2 YFSETQ. V shed 0 bases, J shed 5 bases, and the junction held 19 bases outside the gene matches. The CDR3 extends over 19 amino acids. The chain couples TRBV5-1 to TRBJ2-5; TRBD2 agrees at 7 bases. Sequenced sample: FFPE invasive lung adenocarcinoma tissue. The TCR sequence derives from a person between 55 and 69 years old with lung adenocarcinoma. CDR3 amino acids: CASSLAGGGRAGTGETQYF. The CDR3 region has the DNA TGCGCCAGCAGCTTGGCCGGGGGAGGTAGAGCGGGAACTGGGGAGACCCAGTACTTC.